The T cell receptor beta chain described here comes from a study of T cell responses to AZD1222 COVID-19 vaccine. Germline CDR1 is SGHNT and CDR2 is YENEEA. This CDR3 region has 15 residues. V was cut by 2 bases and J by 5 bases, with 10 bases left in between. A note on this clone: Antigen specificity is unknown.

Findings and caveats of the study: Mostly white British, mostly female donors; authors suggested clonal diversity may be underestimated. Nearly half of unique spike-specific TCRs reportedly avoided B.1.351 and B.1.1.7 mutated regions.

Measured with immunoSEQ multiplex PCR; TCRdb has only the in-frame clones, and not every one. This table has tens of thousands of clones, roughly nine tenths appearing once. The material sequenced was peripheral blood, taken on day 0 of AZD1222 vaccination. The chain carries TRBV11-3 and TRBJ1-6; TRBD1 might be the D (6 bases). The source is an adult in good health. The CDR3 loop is CASSLTSGDNSPLHF. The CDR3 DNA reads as TGTGCCAGCAGCTTAACTTCAGGGGATAATTCACCCCTCCACTTT.